Included here is one T cell receptor (beta chain) sequence, with context. These data are taken from a study of blood T cell repertoires in COVID-19. On the study more broadly: The United States, Italy and Spain supplied acute and convalescent COVID-19 samples. PBMCs, B-cell-depleted T cells, or T cells were the source of the cDNA or gDNA that made up the material.

As originally analysed: For nucleated cells, counts were estimated from reference gene primer amplification. TCRdb keeps only in-frame clones here, not all; method: immunoSEQ multiplex PCR. The V and J calls and clone size are taken from that table; D and trimming were inferred from the DNA. Among about 250,000 clones, roughly 80% were seen once, and the ten largest hold approximately 9.1%. The CDR3 spans 17 residues. CDR1 is MNHEY and CDR2 is SVGEGT in the germline V gene. V was pared by 2 bases and J by 4 bases, with 20 bases between. This receptor was taken from a man older than 75 with acute or convalescent COVID-19. Sequencing input: peripheral blood. The V and J genes are TRBV6-2 or TRBV6-3 and TRBJ1-2; possible D gene TRBD1, 6 bases. This CDR3 reads CASSYTRRGGAFYGYTF. CDR3 nucleotide sequence: TGTGCCAGCAGTTACACCCGGAGGGGGGGCGCTTTCTATGGCTACACCTTC.